The 8 T cell receptor beta chains below all came from one sample that was sequenced in a study of blood T cells in healthy people across ages (dated by TCRdb to between 2014 and 2017). Library creation used 5' RACE. Sequenced using an Illumina HiSeq 2500. A second PCR of about 6 to 11 cycles was run with a J-beta primer mix and a sample-barcoded 5' primer. TCRdb reprocessing: public reads trimmed at Q25 with fastp, clones called with MiXCR, in-frame beta chains kept. Rows matching on CDR3 protein sequence are summarized as one entry with the most common DNA and genes. The sample table records about 730,000 distinct CDR3 sequences; 43% of these occur just once. The ten largest clones capture 20% to 25% of the sample. The sequenced sample was blood. These receptors all come from a woman aged 60-70 years in good health.

This clonotype was observed a single time. The chain carries TRBV7-9 and TRBJ1-1, with 9 bases identical to TRBD1. The junction had 4 bases not matched to a gene; V was cut back by 1 base and J by 7 bases. CDR1 is SEHNR and CDR2 is FQNEAQ in the germline V gene (reference sequence). The CDR3 is 14 amino acids. The CDR3 region has the DNA TGTGCCAGCAGCTTAGTGGGGACAGGGAGTGAAGCTTTCTTT. Protein sequence: CASSLVGTGSEAFF.

This chain links TRBV2 with TRBJ2-1, with D perhaps TRBD2 (6 bases). V was cut by 7 bases and J by 4 bases, with 11 bases left in between. The V gene's germline CDR1 is SNHLY and CDR2 FYNNEI. The CDR3 runs to 13 residues. The CDR3 sequence: CASNERVYNEQFF. In nucleotides, the CDR3 is TGTGCCAGCAATGAGCGGGTTTACAATGAGCAGTTCTTC.

This clonotype has more than one count but fewer than ten. The CDR3 nucleotides read TGTGCCAGCAGTTTGGGCGGGAGCGCCTACGAGCAGTACTTC. Its protein product is CASSLGGSAYEQYF. The V gene is TRBV28, the J gene TRBJ2-7, with 7 positions matching TRBD2. Germline CDR1 is MDHEN and CDR2 is SYDVKM. The CDR3 runs to 14 residues. V lost 3 bases and J lost 2; bases outside the gene matches: 4.

Comments on this clonotype: A much larger clone lies a single base off, so this may be a read error. The chain recombines TRBV15 with TRBJ2-7, with a tentative D call TRBD1 (6 bases). Trimming left V 0 bases short and J 5 bases short, with 14 bases between. The CDR3 spans 15 residues. Germline CDR1 LNHNV, CDR2 YYDKDF (reference sequence). The CDR3 is CATSRDRGRGDEQYF. CDR3 bases: TGTGCCACCAGCAGAGATCGTGGCAGGGGAGACGAGCAGTACTTC.

In this sample, this clonotype turned up a few times. The V and J genes are TRBV6-2 or TRBV6-3 and TRBJ2-1; perhaps TRBD1 as D (6 bases). The germline V and J ends were trimmed by 6 bases and 0 bases, with 12 bases remaining between them. CDR1 is MNHEY, CDR2 SVGEGT, per germline. The CDR3 is made up of 15 amino acids. CDR3 residues: CASSIQGVSYNEQFF. The CDR3 DNA reads as TGTGCCAGCAGCATACAGGGCGTCTCCTACAATGAGCAGTTCTTC.

This chain connects TRBV5-1 to TRBJ2-1; possible D gene TRBD2, 5 bases. The CDR3 consists of 15 residues. Germline loops: CDR1 SGHRS, CDR2 YFSETQ. V lost 3 bases and J 6 bases, leaving 16 bases between the germline ends. The CDR3 bases are TGCGCCAGCAGCTCGGTAGCGAAGAGCCTCAATGAGCAGTTCTTC. Protein: CASSSVAKSLNEQFF. The complete variable domain, with remaining parts taken from reference TRBV5-1 and TRBJ2-1, reads KAGVTQTPRYLIKTRGQQVTLSCSPISGHRSVSWYQQTPGQGLQFLFEYFSETQRNKGNFPGRFSGRQFSNSRSEMNVSTLELGDSALYLCASSSVAKSLNEQFFGPGTRLTVL.

This chain uses TRBV5-1 with TRBJ2-7; D remains unclear. Trimming stripped 8 bases from V and 2 bases from J, with 11 bases between. Germline CDR1 reads SGHRS; CDR2 reads YFSETQ. The CDR3 is made up of 12 amino acids. The DNA for the CDR3 is TGCGCCAGTGCGGACGAAGCCTACGAGCAGTACTTC. Its protein is CASADEAYEQYF.

This clonotype occurred a few times. The chain combines TRBV10-3 with TRBJ2-1; D not certain. V was pared by 3 bases and J by 6 bases, with 15 bases between. Germline loops: CDR1 ENHRY, CDR2 SYGVKD. The CDR3 runs 15 residues. The CDR3 bases are TGTGCCATCAGTGAACTAAACTTAGCCGGCAATGAGCAGTTCTTC. This codes for CAISELNLAGNEQFF.